These 10 T cell receptor beta chains were sequenced from one sample in a study of liver allograft versus peripheral blood T cells. About the research overall: Transplanted-liver T cell receptor repertoires were compared with recipients' peripheral blood repertoires.

TCRdb processed the reads anew with MiXCR; each CDR3 protein has one entry. The sample yields about 8,600 distinct CDR3 sequences, 16% seen once. Source of these receptors: a human patient who had a liver transplant. Some of the T cells may derive from the graft donor.

V usage is TRBV18 and J usage is TRBJ2-3; 7 nucleotides line up with TRBD2. The CDR3 is 13 residues long. Per germline, CDR1 KGHSH and CDR2 LQKENI. V shed 3 bases and J 5 bases; nucleotides not matched to a gene: 2. Here the CDR3 DNA reads TGTGCCAGCTCACCGGGGGGGGGAGATACGCAGTATTTT. Translated: CASSPGGGDTQYF.

The gene calls are TRBV30 and TRBJ1-2, with D perhaps matching TRBD1 (5 bases). The CDR3 runs to 15 residues. CDR1 is GTSNPN, CDR2 SVGIG, per germline (reference sequence). Between the trimmed V and J ends, which lost 4 bases and 8 bases, there was a span of 23 bases. The CDR3 DNA reads as TGTGCCTGGACTGGGCAGGGAGTGGGGAGTGGCGGCTACACCTTC. Its translation is CAWTGQGVGSGGYTF.

The rearrangement uses TRBV2 and TRBJ1-1; weak D call: TRBD1 (5 bases). The CDR3 contains 14 residues. Germline CDR1 is SNHLY and CDR2 is FYNNEI. Trimming removed 0 bases at V and 2 bases at J, with 7 bases between. The CDR3 region is CASSEATGNTEAFF. Written as DNA, the CDR3 is TGTGCCAGCAGTGAAGCAACAGGAAACACTGAAGCTTTCTTT. Drawing the rest from reference TRBV2 and TRBJ1-1, the complete variable domain is EPEVTQTPSHQVTQMGQEVILRCVPISNHLYFYWYRQILGQKVEFLVSFYNNEISEKSEIFDDQFSVERPDGSNFTLKIRSTKLEDSAMYFCASSEATGNTEAFFGQGTRLTVV.

Within the sample, this clonotype is medium-sized. CDR3 bases: TGTGCCAGCTCACCCCTTCTAGCGGGGTCCTACAATGAGCAGTTCTTC. This encodes CASSPLLAGSYNEQFF. The chain uses TRBV18 and TRBJ2-1, with TRBD2 matching over 9 bases. The ends lost 3 bases at V and 1 base at J; junction bases unmatched: 4. This CDR3 contains 16 residues. Germline CDR1 is KGHSH and CDR2 is LQKENI.

By proportion, this clonotype is medium-sized. This chain joins TRBV19 and TRBJ1-4; D possibly corresponds to TRBD1 (5 bases). The CDR3 contains 12 residues. V was clipped by 7 bases and J by 8 bases, with 11 bases between them. CDR1 is LNHDA, CDR2 SQIVND, per germline (reference sequence). The CDR3 coding sequence is TGTGCCAGTAACAGGCGGCAGGAAAAACTGTTTTTT. It encodes CASNRRQEKLFF.

Relative to its sample, this clonotype is medium-sized. This chain joins TRBV19 and TRBJ1-2; 7 bases are shared with TRBD1. Germline lookup yields CDR1 LNHDA and CDR2 SQIVND (reference sequence). This CDR3 is built from 14 residues. The junction had 1 base not matched to a gene; V was cut back by 1 base and J by 2 bases. The CDR3 here is CASSIGGQNYGYTF. CDR3 coding DNA: TGTGCCAGTAGTATAGGGGGACAGAACTATGGCTACACCTTC.

This clonotype was observed a few times. This chain joins TRBV28 and TRBJ2-7; D is unclear. Germline CDR1 is MDHEN and CDR2 is SYDVKM. The CDR3 has 12 amino acids. The V end lost 3 bases, the J end lost 5 bases, and 8 bases lay between the germline ends. Written as DNA, the CDR3 is TGTGCCAGCAGTTTGGAAGCCCACGAGCAGTACTTC. It specifies CASSLEAHEQYF.

Relative to its sample, this clonotype is medium-sized (0.01 to 0.1%). This rearrangement joins TRBV18 to TRBJ2-3; either TRBD1 or TRBD2 may supply D (5 bases each). This CDR3 region has 12 residues. The germline CDR1 and CDR2 sequences are KGHSH and LQKENI. Between the trimmed V and J ends, which lost 3 bases and 5 bases, there was a span of 6 bases. The CDR3 DNA reads TGTGCCAGCTCACCTGGGGGAGATACGCAGTATTTT. It codes for CASSPGGDTQYF.

This clonotype is medium-sized within its sample. CDR3 bases: TGTGCCAGCTCCGCCCGAGACACCATATATTTT. Amino acids: CASSARDTIYF. The chain employs TRBV18 and TRBJ1-3; no definite D call. V gave up 6 bases and J gave up 8 bases, with 8 bases separating them. Germline lookup yields CDR1 KGHSH and CDR2 LQKENI. This CDR3 contains 11 residues. The full variable domain, rest sourced from reference TRBV18 and TRBJ1-3, is NAGVMQNPRHLVRRRGQEARLRCSPMKGHSHVYWYRQLPEEGLKFMVYLQKENIIDESGMPKERFSAEFPKEGPSILRIQQVVRGDSAAYFCASSARDTIYFGEGSWLTVV.

This clonotype rates as medium-sized. The V gene is TRBV7-9, the J gene TRBJ1-3; D uncertain. The CDR3 has 15 residues. The germline V gene encodes CDR1 SEHNR and CDR2 FQNEAQ (reference sequence). V was clipped by 0 bases and J by 0 bases, with 6 bases between them. CDR3 loop: CASSLASGSGNTIYF. For the CDR3, the DNA is TGTGCCAGCAGCTTAGCAAGTGGCTCTGGAAACACCATATATTTT.